The 15 T cell receptor beta chains in this list originate from one sample, sequenced in a study of cytomegalovirus exposure and HLA in healthy donors. Profiling relied on immunoSEQ multiplex PCR, and the TCRdb table lists in-frame clones only, not all of them. The sample holds roughly 130,000 clones, more than 80% seen once. Sequenced material: PBMCs. The receptors originated from a woman aged 30 to 39 in good health and CMV-seropositive.

This chain uses TRBV28 with TRBJ1-2; D possibly corresponds to TRBD1 (6 bases). Germline CDR1 reads MDHEN; CDR2 reads SYDVKM. V lost 1 base and J lost 4, with 13 bases in between. This CDR3 is 15 amino acids long. The chain's CDR3 is CASSLYRTAPYGYTF. CDR3 sequence (DNA): TGTGCCAGCAGTTTATATCGGACAGCTCCCTATGGCTACACCTTC.

V and J are TRBV25-1 and TRBJ2-5; D unclear. V lost 10 bases and J lost 3, with 6 bases in between. CDR1 is MGHDK, CDR2 SYGVNS, per germline. The CDR3 length is 10 residues. This CDR3 is CATQKETQYF. In nucleotides, the CDR3 is TGTGCCACTCAGAAAGAGACCCAGTACTTC.

This clone was detected only a few times. J is TRBJ2-7 and V is TRBV6-1; TRBD1 is a possible D gene (6 bases). The CDR3 contains 15 residues. Trimming stripped 4 bases from V and 1 base from J, with 14 bases between. Germline-derived CDR1 and CDR2 are MNHNS and SASEGT. This chain's CDR3 is CASSGQGMRSYEQYF. CDR3 bases: TGTGCCAGCAGTGGGCAGGGGATGAGGTCCTACGAGCAGTACTTC.

The V gene is TRBV5-1, the J gene TRBJ1-3, with 9 bases that match TRBD1. The CDR3 is made up of 16 amino acids. From germline, CDR1 is SGHRS and CDR2 YFSETQ. With 3 bases clipped from V and 4 bases from J, the junction kept 8 bases outside the gene matches. As DNA, the CDR3 is TGCGCCAGCAGCTCCCTACAGGGGGCGAAGGGAAACACCATATATTTT. The encoded protein is CASSSLQGAKGNTIYF.

The V gene is TRBV5-4, the J gene TRBJ2-2; 11 nucleotides agree with TRBD2. CDR3 size: 16 residues. V gave up 0 bases and J gave up 6 bases; unmatched junction bases: 4. Germline assignment: CDR1 SGHNT and CDR2 YYREEE (reference sequence). The CDR3 loop reads CASSLATSGSAGELFF. The CDR3 DNA reads TGTGCCAGCAGCTTGGCAACTAGCGGGAGTGCCGGGGAGCTGTTTTTT. Looking up the rest from reference TRBV5-4 and TRBJ2-2 gives the full variable domain: ETGVTQSPTHLIKTRGQQVTLRCSSQSGHNTVSWYQQALGQGPQFIFQYYREEENGRGNFPPRFSGLQFPNYSSELNVNALELDDSALYLCASSLATSGSAGELFFGEGSRLTVL.

The CDR3 region has the DNA TGTGCCAGCAGCTTGGCAGGGGAGAGCACAGATACGCAGTATTTT. This gives the protein CASSLAGESTDTQYF. The V call is TRBV5-8, the J call TRBJ2-3, with a possible D match to TRBD1 (6 bases). In germline, CDR1 is SGHTS, CDR2 YDEGEE. This CDR3 comprises 15 residues. V was clipped by 0 bases and J by 0 bases, with 8 bases between them.

CDR3 residues: CASSATGGLGNEQFF. The CDR3 bases are TGTGCCAGCAGTGCGACAGGGGGACTCGGGAATGAGCAGTTCTTC. The chain is built from TRBV6-6 and TRBJ2-1; 9 bases are shared with TRBD1. The CDR3 loop spans 15 amino acids. The V segment lost 5 bases and the J segment 7 bases; nucleotides outside the gene matches: 9. Germline lookup yields CDR1 MNHNY and CDR2 SVGAGI (reference sequence).

Only one count was recorded for this clone. The genes are TRBV19 and TRBJ1-2; possible D gene TRBD1, 5 bases. CDR3 size: 13 residues. The germline V gene has CDR1 LNHDA and CDR2 SQIVND (reference sequence). The V gene lost 10 bases and the J gene lost 4 bases, with 16 bases spanning the gap. CDR3 sequence (DNA): TGTGCCACTTCACCCGGGGGGTCCTATGGCTACACCTTC. This codes for CATSPGGSYGYTF.

The chain links TRBV25-1 to TRBJ2-1, with D maybe TRBD1 (6 bases). The CDR3 has 13 amino acids. Germline loops: CDR1 MGHDK, CDR2 SYGVNS. The V gene lost 4 bases and the J gene lost 4 bases, with 8 bases spanning the gap. CDR3 coding DNA: TGTGCCAGCAGTGGGGGGCTGTACAATGAGCAGTTCTTC. As protein: CASSGGLYNEQFF. Drawing the rest from reference TRBV25-1 and TRBJ2-1, the complete variable domain is EADIYQTPRYLVIGTGKKITLECSQTMGHDKMYWYQQDPGMELHLIHYSYGVNSTEKGDLSSESTVSRIRTEHFPLTLESARPSHTSQYLCASSGGLYNEQFFGPGTRLTVL.

The J gene is TRBJ2-7, the V gene TRBV7-6; 10 nucleotides agree with TRBD1. V lost 5 bases and J lost 2; bases outside the gene matches: 6. The CDR3 length is 15 residues. Per germline, CDR1 SGHVS and CDR2 FNYEAQ. The CDR3, as DNA: TGTGCCAGCAGCCCCGGGACAGGGGCCCCCTACGAGCAGTACTTC. It specifies CASSPGTGAPYEQYF.

The rearrangement links TRBV5-1 to TRBJ2-3, with D tentatively TRBD2 (6 bases). V was shortened by 2 bases and J by 4 bases, with 11 bases between the two germline ends. Looked up from germline, CDR1 is SGHRS and CDR2 is YFSETQ. The CDR3 has 14 residues. CDR3 bases: TGCGCCAGCAGCTTCGGAGGGCCGTCAGATACGCAGTATTTT. Translating gives CASSFGGPSDTQYF.

The chain recombines TRBV4-1 with TRBJ2-5; 11 positions agree with TRBD2. V was pared by 4 bases and J by 3 bases, with 7 bases of the junction left unmatched. Germline-derived CDR1 and CDR2 are MGHRA and YSYEKL. CDR3 length: 16 residues. As DNA, the CDR3 is TGCGCCAGCAGCCTCCAGGGACTAGCGGAGAAAGAGACCCAGTACTTC. As protein: CASSLQGLAEKETQYF.

The J gene is TRBJ2-5, the V gene TRBV10-2; possible D gene TRBD1, 5 bases. Germline V gene lookup returns CDR1 WSHSY and CDR2 SAAADI. The V and J ends lost 2 bases and 5 bases respectively, with 9 bases between them. The CDR3 sequence is 13 residues long. The CDR3, as DNA: TGCGCCAGCAGTGAGCAGGGTCCCGAGACCCAGTACTTC. Translation: CASSEQGPETQYF.

The V call is TRBV28, the J call TRBJ2-5, with D tentatively TRBD2 (5 bases). V shed 8 bases and J shed 5 bases, with 12 bases lying between them. This CDR3 has 12 amino acids. Germline lookup yields CDR1 MDHEN and CDR2 SYDVKM. CDR3 in DNA: TGTGCCAGCCTCGGGAATTGGGAGACCCAGTACTTC. It translates to CASLGNWETQYF.

The chain combines TRBV11-2 with TRBJ2-4; 9 bases map to TRBD1. Germline V gene sequence: CDR1 SGHAT, CDR2 FQNNGV. The CDR3 runs 14 residues. J gave up 8 bases and V 5 bases, and 7 bases lay outside the gene matches. The CDR3 loop is CASSPTGQGYIQYF. The CDR3 region has the DNA TGTGCCAGCAGCCCCACTGGACAGGGGTACATTCAGTACTTC.